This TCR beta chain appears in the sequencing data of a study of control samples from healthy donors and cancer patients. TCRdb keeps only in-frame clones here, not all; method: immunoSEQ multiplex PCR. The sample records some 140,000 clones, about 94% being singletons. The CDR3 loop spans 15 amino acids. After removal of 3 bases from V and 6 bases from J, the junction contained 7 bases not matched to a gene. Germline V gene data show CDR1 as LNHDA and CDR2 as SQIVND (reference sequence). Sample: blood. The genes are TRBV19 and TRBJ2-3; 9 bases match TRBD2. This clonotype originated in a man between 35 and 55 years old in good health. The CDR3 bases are TGTGCCAGTAGTATGACCGCGGGGGGGCGGGATACGCAGTATTTT. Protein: CASSMTAGGRDTQYF.